This T cell receptor (beta chain) came from a study of shared clonotypes between healthy human individuals. Germline loops: CDR1 SGHDT, CDR2 YYEEEE. The V end was cut by 2 bases, the J end by 10 bases, with 19 bases between. The CDR3 runs to 15 residues. Turning to this clone: Its target is unknown.

Study-level results: Enrolling few donors narrowed the genetic and exposure-history diversity that was represented.

The table came from immunoSEQ multiplex PCR; TCRdb's copy has only in-frame clones and leaves some out. Of roughly 500,000 clones in the sample, over 60% were seen once. The sequenced sample consisted of PBMCs. The genes are TRBV5-6 and TRBJ2-1; maybe TRBD1 (5 bases). The TCR was taken from a woman aged 40-49 years in good health. Some clones in this sample may be carry-over from other donors' samples. CDR3 sequence reads: CASSLTRVIVREQFF. The CDR3 DNA is TGTGCCAGCAGCTTAACCAGGGTGATCGTAAGGGAGCAGTTCTTC.